A selection of T cell receptor beta chains follows, all from one sample in a study of monozygotic twins with inflammatory bowel disease. Reanalyzing the 5' RACE reads, TCRdb keeps one entry per CDR3 protein, without DNA. In all, the sample yields approximately 390,000 distinct CDR3 sequences. Sequencing was carried out using blood. Receptors originate from a human donor with ulcerative colitis or Crohn's disease, or a healthy co-twin of an affected twin (not recorded which). Each CDR3 is given with its conserved first and last residue. The order of the fields is J gene, V gene, CDR3 protein.

TRBJ2-1 TRBV7-9 CASSFPVAGGRSEQFF
TRBJ1-1 TRBV4-1 CASSPPGQIMTEAFF
TRBJ2-2 TRBV6-2/TRBV6-3 CASSPTTGNRPGELFF
TRBJ2-4 TRBV13 CASSFEGARTEPKNIQYF
TRBJ2-2 TRBV5-1 CASSWTDYANTGELFF
TRBJ1-5 TRBV20-1 CSAGRGADSNQPQHF
TRBJ2-5 TRBV7-9 CASSLKGGTSETQYF
TRBJ2-2 TRBV2 CASSGGQGTGELFF
TRBJ1-1 TRBV5-4 CASSLVGSGTEAFF
TRBJ1-1 TRBV5-1 CASSPWTGGANTEAFF
TRBJ2-7 TRBV6-1 CASRSAAGTGIYEQYF
TRBJ2-3 TRBV6-4 CASSDQPSGSVADTQYF
TRBJ2-7 TRBV5-1 CASSLGGTGYEQYF